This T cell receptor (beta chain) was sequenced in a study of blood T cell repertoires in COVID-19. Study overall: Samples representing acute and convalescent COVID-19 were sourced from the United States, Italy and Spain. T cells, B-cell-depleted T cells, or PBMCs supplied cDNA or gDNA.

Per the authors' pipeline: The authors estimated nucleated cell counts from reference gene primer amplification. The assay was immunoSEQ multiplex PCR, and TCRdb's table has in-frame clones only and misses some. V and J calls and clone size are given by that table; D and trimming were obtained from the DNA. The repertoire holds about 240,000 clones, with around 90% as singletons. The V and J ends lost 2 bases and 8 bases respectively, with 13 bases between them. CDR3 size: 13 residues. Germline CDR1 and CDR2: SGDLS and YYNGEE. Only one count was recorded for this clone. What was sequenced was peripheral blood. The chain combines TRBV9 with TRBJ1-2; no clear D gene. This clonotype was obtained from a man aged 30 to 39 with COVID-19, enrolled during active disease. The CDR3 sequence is CASSVFERGGYTF. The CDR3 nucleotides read TGTGCCAGCAGCGTCTTCGAACGGGGAGGCTACACCTTC.